This T cell receptor gamma chain was retrieved from a study of Vδ1+ human thymocytes. After alphabeta T cell depletion, CD3+ Vdelta1+ Vdelta2- thymocytes were sorted. Sorted Vdelta1+ thymocytes were roughly 98% to 99.6% pure. The template was reverse-transcribed extracted RNA. The CDR3 regions were amplified by multiplex PCR from V-gene primers to a constant-region primer. TCRdb re-identified clones in the multiplex PCR reads via CATT. Of 8,000 to 9,000 gamma-chain clones listed, 55% to 60% were seen once; the top ten hold approximately 1.5%. The study, taken as a whole, reports: TRG sequences recurred across donors, whereas TRD sequences stayed essentially private. Highly polyclonal TRG and TRD repertoires with Gaussian CDR3 length distributions appeared in thymus. Thymic delta-chain repertoires held roughly 20% Vdelta2 sequences and few Vdelta3, despite high sort purity.

This CDR3 is 15 amino acids long. Germline V gives CDR1 GITISATS, CDR2 ISYDGTV (reference sequence). V was pared by 0 bases and J by 0 bases, with 5 bases of the junction left unmatched. This clone was counted once. As yet, its antigen is unknown. The origin of this receptor is a girl under three years old who had congenital heart surgery. The chain uses TRGV9 and TRGJ1 or TRGJ2. The J gene was missing in TCRdb and was found by matching the end of the DNA to germline. The sample consisted of Vdelta1+ gamma-delta thymocytes from the thymus. Noted subset: FACS-sorted CD3+ TCRalphabeta- TCRVdelta1+ TCRVdelta2- thymocytes. The CDR3 DNA reads TGTGCCTTGTGGGAGGTGACCCCGAATTATTATAAGAAACTCTTT. Its protein product is CALWEVTPNYYKKLF.